The text below deals with one TCR beta chain. Seattle-derived patients entered the study during active infection and were followed longitudinally. The CDR3 is made up of 12 amino acids. Trimming shortened V by 4 bases and J by 7 bases, and 7 bases separated the two germline ends. Germline V lookup: CDR1 SNHLY, CDR2 FYNNEI. The entry originates in a study of blood T cell repertoires in COVID-19. Study-level information: The United States, Italy and Spain provided the acute and convalescent COVID-19 samples. PBMCs, B-cell-depleted T cells, or T cells provided the cDNA or gDNA that made up the material.

Original processing notes: Using reference gene primer amplification, nucleated cell counts were estimated. Sequencing was performed with immunoSEQ multiplex PCR; in TCRdb, only in-frame clones are kept and a portion is missing. V and J calls and clone size follow that table, whereas D and trimming were derived from the DNA. The sample lists around 180,000 clones, around 81% occurring once. Material for sequencing was peripheral blood. The receptor's source is a woman older than 75 with COVID-19, enrolled during active disease. The rearrangement links TRBV2 to TRBJ1-4; D is ambiguous. CDR3 region: CASSALGEKLFF. CDR3 bases: TGTGCCAGCAGTGCTCTAGGTGAAAAACTGTTTTTT. Full variable domain (remainder filled in from reference TRBV2 and TRBJ1-4): EPEVTQTPSHQVTQMGQEVILRCVPISNHLYFYWYRQILGQKVEFLVSFYNNEISEKSEIFDDQFSVERPDGSNFTLKIRSTKLEDSAMYFCASSALGEKLFFGSGTQLSVL.